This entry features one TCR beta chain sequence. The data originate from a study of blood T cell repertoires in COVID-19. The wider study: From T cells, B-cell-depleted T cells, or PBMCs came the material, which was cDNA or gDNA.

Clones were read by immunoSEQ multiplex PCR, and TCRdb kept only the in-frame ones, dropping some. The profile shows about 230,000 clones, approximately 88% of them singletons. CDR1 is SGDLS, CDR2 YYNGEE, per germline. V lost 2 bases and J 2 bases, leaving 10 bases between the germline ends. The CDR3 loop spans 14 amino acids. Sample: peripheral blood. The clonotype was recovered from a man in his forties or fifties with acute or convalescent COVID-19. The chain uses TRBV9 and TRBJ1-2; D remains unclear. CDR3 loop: CASSVTPENYGYTF. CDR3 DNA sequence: TGTGCCAGCAGCGTGACCCCGGAGAACTATGGCTACACCTTC.